This T cell receptor (beta chain) emerged from a study of blood T cell repertoires in COVID-19. Across the study: In each case, the material was cDNA or gDNA derived from T cells, B-cell-depleted T cells, or PBMCs.

Original data processing: For nucleated cells, counts were estimated from reference gene primer amplification. Profiled with immunoSEQ multiplex PCR; TCRdb holds only in-frame clones, not every one. V and J calls and clone size are given by that table; D and trimming were obtained from the DNA. This sample has roughly 76,000 clones, with around 78% found just once. Germline assignment: CDR1 WSHSY and CDR2 SAAADI. The CDR3 spans 16 residues. Trimming took off 6 bases at V and 0 bases at J, with 14 bases between the two ends. This receptor was obtained from a human donor in a cohort sampled during active COVID-19. Sequencing was carried out using peripheral blood. The chain is built from TRBV10-2 and TRBJ2-2, with D hard to call. The CDR3 here is CASRAGESANTGELFF. The CDR3 DNA reads TGCGCCAGCAGGGCCGGTGAAAGCGCGAACACCGGGGAGCTGTTTTTT.